This T cell receptor beta chain was captured in a study of identical twins' blood T cells. TCRdb reanalysed the 5' RACE reads using MiXCR and keeps one entry per CDR3 protein. In the table there are a few hundred thousand distinct CDR3 sequences, approximately 30% of which are singletons. Concerning this clonotype: Its antigen is not known.

General study findings and limits: Top TCRbeta clonotypes were shared more with twin than unrelated donors.

CDR1 SGHDT and CDR2 YYEEEE come from the germline V gene. This CDR3 is built from 12 residues. Trimming took 3 bases from V and 8 from J, leaving 11 bases between them. The rearrangement links TRBV5-6 to TRBJ1-2; D is unresolved. What was sequenced was PBMCs. This clonotype was sampled from a woman aged 18 to 55 in good health. The DNA for the CDR3 is TGTGCCAGCAGCTCGTTCGGGCGAGGCTACACCTTC. This translates into CASSSFGRGYTF.